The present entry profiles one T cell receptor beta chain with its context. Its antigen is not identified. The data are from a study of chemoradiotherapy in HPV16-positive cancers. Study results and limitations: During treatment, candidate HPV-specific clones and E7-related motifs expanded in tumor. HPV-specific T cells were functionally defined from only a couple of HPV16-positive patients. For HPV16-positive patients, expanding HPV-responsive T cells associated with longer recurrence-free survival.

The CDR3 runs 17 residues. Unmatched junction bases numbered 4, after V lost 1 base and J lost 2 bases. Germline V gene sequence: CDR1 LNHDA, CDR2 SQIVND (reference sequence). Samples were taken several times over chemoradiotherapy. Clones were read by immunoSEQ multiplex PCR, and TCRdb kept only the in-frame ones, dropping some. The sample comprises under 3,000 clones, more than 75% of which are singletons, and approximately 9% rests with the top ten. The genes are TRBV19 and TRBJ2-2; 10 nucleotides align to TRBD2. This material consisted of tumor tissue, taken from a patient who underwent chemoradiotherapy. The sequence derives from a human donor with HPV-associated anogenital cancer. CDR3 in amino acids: CASSIGTSGGNTGELFF. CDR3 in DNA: TGTGCCAGTAGTATAGGGACTAGCGGAGGTAACACCGGGGAGCTGTTTTTT.